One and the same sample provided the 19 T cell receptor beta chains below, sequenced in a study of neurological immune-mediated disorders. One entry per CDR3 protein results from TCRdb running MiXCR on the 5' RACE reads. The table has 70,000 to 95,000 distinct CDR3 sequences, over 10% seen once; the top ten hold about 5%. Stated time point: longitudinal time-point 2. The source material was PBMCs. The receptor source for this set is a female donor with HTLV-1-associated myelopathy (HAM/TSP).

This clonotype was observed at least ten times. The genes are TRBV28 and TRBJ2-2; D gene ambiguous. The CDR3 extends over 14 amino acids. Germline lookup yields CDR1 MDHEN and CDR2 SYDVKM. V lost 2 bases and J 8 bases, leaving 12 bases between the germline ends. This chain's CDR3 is CASSLPGRDGELFF. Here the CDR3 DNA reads TGTGCCAGCAGTTTACCCGGGCGAGATGGGGAGCTGTTTTTT.

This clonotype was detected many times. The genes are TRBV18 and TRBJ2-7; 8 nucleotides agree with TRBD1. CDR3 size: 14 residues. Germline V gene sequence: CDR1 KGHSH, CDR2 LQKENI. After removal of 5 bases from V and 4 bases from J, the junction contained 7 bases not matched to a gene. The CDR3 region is CASSGQGQKYEQYF. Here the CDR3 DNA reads TGTGCCAGCTCAGGACAGGGACAGAAATACGAGCAGTACTTC.

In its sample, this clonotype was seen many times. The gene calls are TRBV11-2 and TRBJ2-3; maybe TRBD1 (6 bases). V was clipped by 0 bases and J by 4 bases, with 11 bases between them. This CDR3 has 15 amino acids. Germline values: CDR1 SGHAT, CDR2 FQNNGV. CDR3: CASSLDLGAADTQYF. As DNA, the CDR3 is TGTGCCAGCAGCTTAGATCTGGGGGCTGCAGATACGCAGTATTTT.

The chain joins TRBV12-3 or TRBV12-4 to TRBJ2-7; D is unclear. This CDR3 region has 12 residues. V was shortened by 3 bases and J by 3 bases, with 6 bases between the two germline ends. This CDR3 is CASSFRGYEQYF. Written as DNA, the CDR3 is TGTGCCAGCAGTTTCCGCGGCTACGAGCAGTACTTC.

CDR3 bases: TGTGCCACCCACCACAGTAATGAAGCTTTCTTT. Translating it yields CATHHSNEAFF. The rearrangement joins TRBV18 to TRBJ1-1; no firm D call. This CDR3 comprises 11 residues. V was trimmed by 10 bases and J by 7 bases, leaving 13 bases between them. Germline V gene data show CDR1 as KGHSH and CDR2 as LQKENI.

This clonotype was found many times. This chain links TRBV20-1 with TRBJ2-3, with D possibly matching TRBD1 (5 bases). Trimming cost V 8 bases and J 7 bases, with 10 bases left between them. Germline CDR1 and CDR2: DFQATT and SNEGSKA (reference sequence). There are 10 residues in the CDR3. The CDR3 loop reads CSPRENTQYF. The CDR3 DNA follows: TGCAGTCCCAGGGAAAATACGCAGTATTTT.

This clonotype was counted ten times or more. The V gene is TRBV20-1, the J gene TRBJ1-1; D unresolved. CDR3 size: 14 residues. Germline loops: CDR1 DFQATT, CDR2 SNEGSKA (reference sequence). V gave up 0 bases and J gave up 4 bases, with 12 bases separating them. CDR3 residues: CSAREGGVGTEAFF. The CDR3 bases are TGCAGTGCTAGAGAGGGCGGGGTCGGCACTGAAGCTTTCTTT.

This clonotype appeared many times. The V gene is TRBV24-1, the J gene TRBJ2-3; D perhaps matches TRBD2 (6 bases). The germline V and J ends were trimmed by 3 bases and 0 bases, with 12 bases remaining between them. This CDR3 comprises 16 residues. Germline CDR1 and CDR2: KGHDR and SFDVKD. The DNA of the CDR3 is TGTGCCACCAGTGATCGCGGGGACCTTAGCACAGATACGCAGTATTTT. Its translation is CATSDRGDLSTDTQYF.

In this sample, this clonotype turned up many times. The chain's CDR3 is CSARTTLFGGNTGELFF. CDR3 DNA sequence: TGCAGTGCTAGAACCACCTTATTCGGAGGGAACACCGGGGAGCTGTTTTTT. The rearrangement links TRBV20-1 to TRBJ2-2; a weak D match, TRBD2 (5 bases). Trimming removed 2 bases from V and 1 base from J, with 17 bases in between. CDR3 length equals 17 residues. The germline V gene encodes CDR1 DFQATT and CDR2 SNEGSKA (reference sequence).

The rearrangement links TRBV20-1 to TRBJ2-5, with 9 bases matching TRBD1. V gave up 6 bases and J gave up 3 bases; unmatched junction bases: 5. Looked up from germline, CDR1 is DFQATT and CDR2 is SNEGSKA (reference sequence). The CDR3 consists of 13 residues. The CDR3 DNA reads TGCAGTGCCGGGACAGGGCGAAAAGAGACCCAGTACTTC. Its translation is CSAGTGRKETQYF.

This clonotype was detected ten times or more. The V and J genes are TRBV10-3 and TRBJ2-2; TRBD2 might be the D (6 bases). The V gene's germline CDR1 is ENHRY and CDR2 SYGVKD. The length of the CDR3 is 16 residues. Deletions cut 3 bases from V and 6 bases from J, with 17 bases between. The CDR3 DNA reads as TGTGCCATCAGTGATGGACCCGGCGGGATGTCCGGGGAGCTGTTTTTT. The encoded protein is CAISDGPGGMSGELFF.

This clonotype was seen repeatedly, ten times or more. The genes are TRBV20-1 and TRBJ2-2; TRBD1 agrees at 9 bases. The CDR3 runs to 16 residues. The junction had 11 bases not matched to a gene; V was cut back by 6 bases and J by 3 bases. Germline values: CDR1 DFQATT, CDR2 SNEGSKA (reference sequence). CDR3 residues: CSAILGRQGDTGELFF. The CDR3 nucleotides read TGCAGTGCAATACTAGGGAGACAGGGGGACACCGGGGAGCTGTTTTTT.

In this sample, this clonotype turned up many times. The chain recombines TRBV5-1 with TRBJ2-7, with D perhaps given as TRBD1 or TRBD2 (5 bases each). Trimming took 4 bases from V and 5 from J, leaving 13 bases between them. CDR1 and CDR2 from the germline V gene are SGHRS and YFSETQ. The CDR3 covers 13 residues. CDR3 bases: TGCGCCAGCAGCCTAGCAGGGTTCCACGAGCAGTACTTC. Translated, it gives CASSLAGFHEQYF. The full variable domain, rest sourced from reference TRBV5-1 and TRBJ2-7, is KAGVTQTPRYLIKTRGQQVTLSCSPISGHRSVSWYQQTPGQGLQFLFEYFSETQRNKGNFPGRFSGRQFSNSRSEMNVSTLELGDSALYLCASSLAGFHEQYFGPGTRLTVT.

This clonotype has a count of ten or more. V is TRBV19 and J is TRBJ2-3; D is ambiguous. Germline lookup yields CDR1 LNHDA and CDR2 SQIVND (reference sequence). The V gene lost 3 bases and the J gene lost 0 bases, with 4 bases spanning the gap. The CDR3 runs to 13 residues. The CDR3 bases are TGTGCCAGTAGTATTCCTAGCACAGATACGCAGTATTTT. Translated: CASSIPSTDTQYF.

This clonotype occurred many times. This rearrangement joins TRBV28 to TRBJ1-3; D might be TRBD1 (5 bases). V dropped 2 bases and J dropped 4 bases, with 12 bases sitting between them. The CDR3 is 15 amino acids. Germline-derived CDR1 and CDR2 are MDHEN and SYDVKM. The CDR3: CASSLKGAGGNTIYF. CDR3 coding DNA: TGTGCCAGCAGTTTAAAAGGGGCGGGCGGAAACACCATATATTTT.

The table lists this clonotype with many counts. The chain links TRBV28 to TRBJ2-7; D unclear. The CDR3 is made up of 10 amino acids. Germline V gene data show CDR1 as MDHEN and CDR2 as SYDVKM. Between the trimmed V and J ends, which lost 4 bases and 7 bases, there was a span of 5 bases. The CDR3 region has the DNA TGTGCCAGCAGTTCTGCGGAGCAGTACTTC. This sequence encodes CASSSAEQYF.

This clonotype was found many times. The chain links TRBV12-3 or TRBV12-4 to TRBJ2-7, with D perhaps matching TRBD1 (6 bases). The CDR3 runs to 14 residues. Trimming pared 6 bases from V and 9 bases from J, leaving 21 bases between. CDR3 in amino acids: CASSREVQGLGQYF. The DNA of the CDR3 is TGTGCCAGCAGCCGCGAAGTACAGGGCTTGGGGCAGTACTTC.

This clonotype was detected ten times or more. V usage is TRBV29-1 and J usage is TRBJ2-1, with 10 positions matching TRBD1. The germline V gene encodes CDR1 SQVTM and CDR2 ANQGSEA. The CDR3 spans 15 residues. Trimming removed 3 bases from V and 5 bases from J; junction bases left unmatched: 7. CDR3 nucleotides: TGCAGCGTTGATCCGGGACAGGGGACCGACAATGAGCAGTTCTTC. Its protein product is CSVDPGQGTDNEQFF.

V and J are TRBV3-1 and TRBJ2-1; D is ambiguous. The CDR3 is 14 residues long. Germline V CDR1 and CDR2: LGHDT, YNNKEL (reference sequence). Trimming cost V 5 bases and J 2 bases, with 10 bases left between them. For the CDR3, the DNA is TGTGCCAGCAGCTACCGGTCCCCCTACAATGAGCAGTTCTTC. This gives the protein CASSYRSPYNEQFF.